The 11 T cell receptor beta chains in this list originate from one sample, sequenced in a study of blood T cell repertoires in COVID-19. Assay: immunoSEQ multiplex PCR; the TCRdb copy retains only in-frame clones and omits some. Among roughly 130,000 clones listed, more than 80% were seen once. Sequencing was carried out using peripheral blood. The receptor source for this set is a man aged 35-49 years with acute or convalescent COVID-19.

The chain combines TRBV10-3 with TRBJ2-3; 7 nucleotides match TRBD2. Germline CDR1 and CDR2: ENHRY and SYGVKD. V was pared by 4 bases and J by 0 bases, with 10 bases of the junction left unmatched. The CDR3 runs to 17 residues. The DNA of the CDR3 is TGTGCCATCAGTGGGACGCTAGCGGCCACTAGCACAGATACGCAGTATTTT. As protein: CAISGTLAATSTDTQYF.

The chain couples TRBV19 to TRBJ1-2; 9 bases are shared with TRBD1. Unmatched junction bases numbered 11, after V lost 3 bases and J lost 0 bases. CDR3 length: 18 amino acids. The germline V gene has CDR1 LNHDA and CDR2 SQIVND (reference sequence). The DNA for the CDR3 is TGTGCCAGTAGTATGAGGGGGACAGGGTGGAAGACTAACTATGGCTACACCTTC. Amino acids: CASSMRGTGWKTNYGYTF. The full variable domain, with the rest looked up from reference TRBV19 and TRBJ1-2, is DGGITQSPKYLFRKEGQNVTLSCEQNLNHDAMYWYRQDPGQGLRLIYYSQIVNDFQKGDIAEGYSVSREKKESFPLTVTSAQKNPTAFYLCASSMRGTGWKTNYGYTFGSGTRLTVV.

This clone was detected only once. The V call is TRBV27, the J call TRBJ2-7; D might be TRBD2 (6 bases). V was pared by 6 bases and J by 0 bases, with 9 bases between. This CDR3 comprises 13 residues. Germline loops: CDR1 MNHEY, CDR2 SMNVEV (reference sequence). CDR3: CASRGGASYEQYF. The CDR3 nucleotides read TGTGCCAGCAGGGGAGGCGCCTCCTACGAGCAGTACTTC.

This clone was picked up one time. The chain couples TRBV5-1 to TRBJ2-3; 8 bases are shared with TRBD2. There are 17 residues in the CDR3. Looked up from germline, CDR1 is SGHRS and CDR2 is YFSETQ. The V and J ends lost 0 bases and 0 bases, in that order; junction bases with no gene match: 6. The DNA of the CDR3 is TGCGCCAGCAGCTTGGCAATTAGCGGGGCTAGCACAGATACGCAGTATTTT. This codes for CASSLAISGASTDTQYF. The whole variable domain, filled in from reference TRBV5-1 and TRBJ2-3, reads KAGVTQTPRYLIKTRGQQVTLSCSPISGHRSVSWYQQTPGQGLQFLFEYFSETQRNKGNFPGRFSGRQFSNSRSEMNVSTLELGDSALYLCASSLAISGASTDTQYFGPGTRLTVL.

In nucleotides, the CDR3 is TGTGCCAGCACTCCTGGGCAGATCCCCCGGAACACCATATATTTT. Its translation: CASTPGQIPRNTIYF. The chain employs TRBV6-4 and TRBJ1-3; no clear D gene. The CDR3 is 15 amino acids. Looked up from germline, CDR1 is MRHNA and CDR2 is SNTAGT. V lost 7 bases and J lost 7, with 20 bases in between.

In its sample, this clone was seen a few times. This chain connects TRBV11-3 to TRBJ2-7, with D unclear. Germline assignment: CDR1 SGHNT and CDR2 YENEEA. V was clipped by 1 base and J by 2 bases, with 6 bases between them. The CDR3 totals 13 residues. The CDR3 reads CASSLGSTYEQYF. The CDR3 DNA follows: TGTGCCAGCAGCTTAGGTAGTACCTACGAGCAGTACTTC.

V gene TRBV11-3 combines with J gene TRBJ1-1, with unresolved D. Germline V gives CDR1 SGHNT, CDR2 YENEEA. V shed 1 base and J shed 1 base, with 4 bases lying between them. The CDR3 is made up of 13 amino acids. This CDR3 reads CASSLGRNTEAFF. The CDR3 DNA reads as TGTGCCAGCAGCTTAGGTCGGAACACTGAAGCTTTCTTT.

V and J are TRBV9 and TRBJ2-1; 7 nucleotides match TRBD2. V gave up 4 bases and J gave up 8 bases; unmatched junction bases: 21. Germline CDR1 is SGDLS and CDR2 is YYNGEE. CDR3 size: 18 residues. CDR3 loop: CASSPLFAAGDPNHEQFF. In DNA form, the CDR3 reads TGTGCCAGCAGCCCCCTATTTGCTGCGGGGGACCCCAACCATGAGCAGTTCTTC.

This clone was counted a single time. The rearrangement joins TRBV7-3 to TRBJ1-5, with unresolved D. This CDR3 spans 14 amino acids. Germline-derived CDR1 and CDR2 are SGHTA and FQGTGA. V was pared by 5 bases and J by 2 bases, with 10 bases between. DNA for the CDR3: TGTGCCAGCAGCCCCCAGAAAGGCAATCAGCCCCAGCATTTT. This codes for CASSPQKGNQPQHF.

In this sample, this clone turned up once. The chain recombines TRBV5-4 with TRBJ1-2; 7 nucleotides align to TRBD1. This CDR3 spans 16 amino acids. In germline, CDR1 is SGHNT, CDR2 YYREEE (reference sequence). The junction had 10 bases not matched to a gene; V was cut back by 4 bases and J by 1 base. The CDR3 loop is CASSAGTVRGNYGYTF. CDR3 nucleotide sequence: TGTGCCAGCAGCGCCGGGACAGTAAGGGGTAACTATGGCTACACCTTC.

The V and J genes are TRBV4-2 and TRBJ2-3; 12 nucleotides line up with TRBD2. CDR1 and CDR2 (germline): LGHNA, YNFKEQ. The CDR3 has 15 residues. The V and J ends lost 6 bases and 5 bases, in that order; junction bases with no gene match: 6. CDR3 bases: TGTGCCAGCAGTCCACTAGCGGGGGGACAAGATACGCAGTATTTT. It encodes CASSPLAGGQDTQYF.